These 19 T cell receptor beta chains originate from one sample sequenced in a study of long-term antiretroviral therapy in people with HIV. Version v3.0 of the immunoSEQ assay was performed at survey level. TCRdb's copy holds only in-frame clones and misses some; the assay was immunoSEQ multiplex PCR. The profile shows about 25,000 clones, roughly 85% of them singletons. Here the sequenced sample was unsorted PBMCs, taken 1.2 years after starting antiretroviral therapy. The receptors were sampled from a man aged 50 or older with HIV.

This clone is termed medium-sized. This chain links TRBV5-5 with TRBJ2-3; TRBD1 or TRBD2 may be the D gene (5 bases each). Germline V gene data show CDR1 as SGHKS and CDR2 as YYEKEE (reference sequence). The CDR3 has 17 residues. The V end was cut by 4 bases, the J end by 0 bases, with 18 bases between. This CDR3 reads CASSGHAGTESTDTQYF. The DNA for the CDR3 is TGTGCCAGCAGCGGTCATGCCGGGACGGAAAGCACAGATACGCAGTATTTT.

V gene TRBV19 combines with J gene TRBJ2-5, with D perhaps matching TRBD1 (5 bases). V was clipped by 2 bases and J by 1 base, with 11 bases between them. Germline-derived CDR1 and CDR2 are LNHDA and SQIVND (reference sequence). The CDR3 covers 15 residues. In DNA form, the CDR3 reads TGTGCCAGTAGTATAAGGGGAACAGGCCAAGAGACCCAGTACTTC. It encodes CASSIRGTGQETQYF.

This sequence joins TRBV19 and TRBJ2-1; 13 bases agree with TRBD2. The CDR3 has 16 amino acids. From germline, CDR1 is LNHDA and CDR2 SQIVND (reference sequence). Trimming cost V 5 bases and J 5 bases; bases outside gene matches: 6. The DNA of the CDR3 is TGTGCCAGTAGTCCTTGGACTAGCGGGGGTCACAATGAGCAGTTCTTC. As protein: CASSPWTSGGHNEQFF.

The sample holds one count of this clone. The chain is built from TRBV23-1 and TRBJ1-5, with unresolved D. TRBV23-1 is identified as an open reading frame with a role that is uncertain. The CDR3 covers 16 residues. V lost 10 bases and J 2 bases, leaving 21 bases between the germline ends. The CDR3 DNA follows: TGCGCCACCAACCTGCCCGGGGAGCCATGCAATCAGCCCCAGCATTTT. It encodes CATNLPGEPCNQPQHF.

This clone was counted a single time. The chain recombines TRBV5-6 with TRBJ2-7; TRBD1 matches at 8 bases. CDR3 size: 18 residues. The germline V gene has CDR1 SGHDT and CDR2 YYEEEE. After removal of 2 bases from V and 3 bases from J, the junction contained 16 bases not matched to a gene. The CDR3 DNA is TGTGCCAGCAGCTTAATTCGCAGGGGGCGGCTTTTTGGCTACGAGCAGTACTTC. Translated: CASSLIRRGRLFGYEQYF.

J is TRBJ1-6 and V is TRBV6-6; 9 bases map to TRBD1. The V and J ends lost 7 bases and 7 bases, in that order; junction bases with no gene match: 2. The CDR3 is made up of 13 amino acids. Germline CDR1 is MNHNY and CDR2 is SVGAGI (reference sequence). The CDR3: CASTGQGNSPLHF. DNA of the CDR3: TGTGCCAGCACCGGACAGGGGAATTCACCCCTCCACTTT.

The rearrangement joins TRBV5-6 to TRBJ2-1; 8 bases fit TRBD1. The CDR3 consists of 15 residues. The J segment lost 5 bases and the V segment lost 4 bases, leaving 8 bases of the junction unmatched. Germline CDR1 reads SGHDT; CDR2 reads YYEEEE. CDR3 residues: CASSISGTGHNEQFF. CDR3 in DNA: TGTGCCAGCAGCATATCCGGGACAGGTCACAATGAGCAGTTCTTC.

The J gene is TRBJ2-1, the V gene TRBV5-1; TRBD1 matches at 10 bases. With V trimmed by 3 bases and J by 4 bases, 4 bases remained unmatched. CDR1 is SGHRS, CDR2 YFSETQ, per germline. CDR3 length equals 15 residues. In nucleotides, the CDR3 is TGCGCCAGCAGCTCCGGACAGGGGGAGTACAATGAGCAGTTCTTC. Translating it yields CASSSGQGEYNEQFF.

This chain uses TRBV5-4 with TRBJ2-1; 9 bases agree with TRBD2. CDR1 SGHNT and CDR2 YYREEE come from the germline V gene (reference sequence). V lost 3 bases, J lost 4 bases, and 5 bases stayed unmatched. The CDR3 is made up of 15 amino acids. CDR3 residues: CASSSSGGIYNEQFF. In nucleotides, the CDR3 is TGTGCCAGCAGCTCAAGCGGGGGGATTTACAATGAGCAGTTCTTC.

This clone occurred once. V and J are TRBV7-9 and TRBJ2-7; D may be TRBD2 (7 bases). Trimming pared 3 bases from V and 6 bases from J, leaving 18 bases between. Germline V lookup: CDR1 SEHNR, CDR2 FQNEAQ (reference sequence). The CDR3 has 15 amino acids. Written as DNA, the CDR3 is TGTGCCAGCAGCTTGCGGGAACAGGGAGGGGCCGAGCAGTACTTC. Its translation: CASSLREQGGAEQYF.

The chain employs TRBV28 and TRBJ2-7, with D possibly being TRBD1 (7 bases). Germline CDR1 MDHEN, CDR2 SYDVKM. V was pared by 6 bases and J by 10 bases, with 22 bases between. This CDR3 has 14 amino acids. This chain's CDR3 is CASREGDRSDQQYF. Here the CDR3 DNA reads TGTGCCAGCAGGGAGGGGGACAGATCGGACCAACAGTACTTC.

This chain connects TRBV5-1 to TRBJ1-4; weak D call: TRBD1 (5 bases). The CDR3 is made up of 16 amino acids. V gave up 4 bases and J gave up 11 bases, with 24 bases separating them. Germline-derived CDR1 and CDR2 are SGHRS and YFSETQ. CDR3 sequence (DNA): TGCGCCAGCAGCGAGTTTTCCGGGACTGGGTTGGAGAAACTGTTTTTT. Encoded protein: CASSEFSGTGLEKLFF.

The chain employs TRBV7-8 and TRBJ1-2; 7 nucleotides line up with TRBD1. The CDR3 is 17 residues long. Trimming took 5 bases from V and 3 from J; bases not matched to a gene: 15. From germline, CDR1 is SGHVS and CDR2 FQNEAQ. CDR3 sequence (DNA): TGTGCCAGCAGCCAGCTCTACAAGGGGGCCAGGGACTATGGCTACACCTTC. As protein: CASSQLYKGARDYGYTF.

For this clone: Other DNA sequences from this sample encode an identical CDR3 as well. This sequence joins TRBV28 and TRBJ2-7; tentatively, D is TRBD1 or TRBD2 (5 bases each). The CDR3 covers 13 residues. Germline V lookup: CDR1 MDHEN, CDR2 SYDVKM. Trimming shortened V by 3 bases and J by 3 bases, and 9 bases separated the two germline ends. CDR3 in amino acids: CASSLGVHYEQYF. The CDR3 coding sequence is TGTGCCAGCAGTTTGGGGGTGCACTACGAGCAGTACTTC.

V gene TRBV18 combines with J gene TRBJ1-4, with D unclear. The CDR3 has 14 residues. The germline V and J ends were trimmed by 5 bases and 7 bases, with 14 bases remaining between them. The germline CDR1 and CDR2 sequences are KGHSH and LQKENI. CDR3 loop: CASSSDQLVEKLFF. In nucleotides, the CDR3 is TGTGCCAGCTCATCCGACCAGTTGGTTGAAAAACTGTTTTTT.

The V gene is TRBV6-5, the J gene TRBJ1-1; 7 positions agree with TRBD1. After removal of 5 bases from V and 5 bases from J, the junction contained 5 bases not matched to a gene. The CDR3 runs 13 residues. CDR1 MNHEY and CDR2 SVGAGI come from the germline V gene. The CDR3, as DNA: TGTGCCAGCAGTCCCACACAGGGGACTGAAGCTTTCTTT. This translates into CASSPTQGTEAFF.

This chain joins TRBV7-2 and TRBJ1-3; D is possibly TRBD1 (5 bases). The CDR3 length is 15 residues. Deletions cut 6 bases from V and 0 bases from J, with 12 bases between. Germline V gene sequence: CDR1 SGHTA, CDR2 FQGNSA. CDR3 loop: CASRPFRDSGNTIYF. CDR3 DNA sequence: TGTGCCAGCAGACCCTTCAGGGACTCTGGAAACACCATATATTTT.

The CDR3, as DNA: TGTGCCAGCAGAGATACTAGCGGGGGATACAATGAGCAGTTCTTC. This gives the protein CASRDTSGGYNEQFF. The chain is built from TRBV25-1 and TRBJ2-1, with 11 bases fitting TRBD2. The CDR3 spans 15 residues. With V trimmed by 6 bases and J by 4 bases, 5 bases remained unmatched. The germline V gene encodes CDR1 MGHDK and CDR2 SYGVNS.

The V and J genes are TRBV5-1 and TRBJ1-3; no firm D call. CDR1 and CDR2 (germline): SGHRS, YFSETQ. CDR3 length: 16 amino acids. V was shortened by 0 bases and J by 0 bases, with 10 bases between the two germline ends. The CDR3, as DNA: TGCGCCAGCAGCTTGGCCAACCGAGGCTCTGGAAACACCATATATTTT. Translating it yields CASSLANRGSGNTIYF.